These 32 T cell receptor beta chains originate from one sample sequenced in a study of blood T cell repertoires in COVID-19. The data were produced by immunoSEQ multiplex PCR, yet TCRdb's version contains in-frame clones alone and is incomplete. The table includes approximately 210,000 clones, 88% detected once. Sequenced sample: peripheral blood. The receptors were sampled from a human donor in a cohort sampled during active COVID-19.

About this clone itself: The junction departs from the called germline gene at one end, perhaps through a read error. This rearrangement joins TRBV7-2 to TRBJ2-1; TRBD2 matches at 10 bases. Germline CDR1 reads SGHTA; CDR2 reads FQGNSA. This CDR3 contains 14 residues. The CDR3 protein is CASSSMTSGLPLIF. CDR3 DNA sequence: TGTGCCAGCAGCTCAATGACTAGCGGGCTACCCCTCATCTTC.

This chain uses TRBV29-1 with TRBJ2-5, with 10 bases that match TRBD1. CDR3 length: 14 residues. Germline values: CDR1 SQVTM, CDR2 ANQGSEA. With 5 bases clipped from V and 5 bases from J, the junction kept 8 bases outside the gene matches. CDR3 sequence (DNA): TGCAGCGTTTACCGGGACAGGGGCAGGGAGACCCAGTACTTC. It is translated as CSVYRDRGRETQYF.

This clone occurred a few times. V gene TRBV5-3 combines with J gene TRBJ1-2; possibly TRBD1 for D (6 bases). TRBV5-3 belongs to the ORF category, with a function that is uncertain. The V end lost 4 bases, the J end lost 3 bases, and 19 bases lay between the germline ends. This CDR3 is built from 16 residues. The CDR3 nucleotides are TGTGCCAGAAGCCCCGCCTACAGGGTCGGCGACTATGGCTACACCTTC. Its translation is CARSPAYRVGDYGYTF.

As DNA, the CDR3 is TGTGCCAGCAGTTACTCGGGCGGGAGCTCCTACAATGAGCAGTTCTTC. Its protein is CASSYSGGSSYNEQFF. The V gene is TRBV6-6, the J gene TRBJ2-1; 7 bases match TRBD2. CDR3 size: 16 residues. Looked up from germline, CDR1 is MNHNY and CDR2 is SVGAGI (reference sequence). The V and J ends lost 0 bases and 0 bases, in that order; junction bases with no gene match: 2.

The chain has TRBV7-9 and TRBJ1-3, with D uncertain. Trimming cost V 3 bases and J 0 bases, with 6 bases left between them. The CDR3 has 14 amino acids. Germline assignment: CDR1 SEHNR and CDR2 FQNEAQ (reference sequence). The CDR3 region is CASSFLYSGNTIYF. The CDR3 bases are TGTGCCAGCAGCTTTCTTTACTCTGGAAACACCATATATTTT.

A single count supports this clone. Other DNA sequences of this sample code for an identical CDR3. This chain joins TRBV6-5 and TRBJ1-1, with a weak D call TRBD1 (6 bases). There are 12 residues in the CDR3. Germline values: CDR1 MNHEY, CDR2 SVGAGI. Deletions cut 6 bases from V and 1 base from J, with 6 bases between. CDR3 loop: CASSRGNTEAFF. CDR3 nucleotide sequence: TGTGCCAGCAGCAGGGGGAACACTGAAGCTTTCTTT.

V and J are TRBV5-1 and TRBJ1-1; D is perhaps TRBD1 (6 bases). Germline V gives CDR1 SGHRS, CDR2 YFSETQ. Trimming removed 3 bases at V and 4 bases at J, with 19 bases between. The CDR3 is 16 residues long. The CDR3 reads CASSWSSGVSGTEAFF. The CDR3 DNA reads TGCGCCAGCAGCTGGTCCTCAGGGGTCAGCGGCACTGAAGCTTTCTTT. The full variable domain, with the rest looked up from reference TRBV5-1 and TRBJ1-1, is KAGVTQTPRYLIKTRGQQVTLSCSPISGHRSVSWYQQTPGQGLQFLFEYFSETQRNKGNFPGRFSGRQFSNSRSEMNVSTLELGDSALYLCASSWSSGVSGTEAFFGQGTRLTVV.

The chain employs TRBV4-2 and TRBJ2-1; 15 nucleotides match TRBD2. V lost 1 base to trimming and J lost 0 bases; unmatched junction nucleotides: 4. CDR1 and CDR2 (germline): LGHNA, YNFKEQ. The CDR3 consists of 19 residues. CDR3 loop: CASSQGGLAGGNSYNEQFF. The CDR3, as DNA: TGTGCCAGCAGCCAAGGGGGACTAGCGGGAGGTAACTCCTACAATGAGCAGTTCTTC.

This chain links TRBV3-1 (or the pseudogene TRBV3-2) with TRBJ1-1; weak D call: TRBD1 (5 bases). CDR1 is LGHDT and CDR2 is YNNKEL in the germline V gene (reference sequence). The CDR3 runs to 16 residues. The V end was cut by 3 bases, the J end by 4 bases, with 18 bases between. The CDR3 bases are TGTGCCAGCAGCCACCTGGTGTGGCAGGGCGGCACTGAAGCTTTCTTT. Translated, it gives CASSHLVWQGGTEAFF.

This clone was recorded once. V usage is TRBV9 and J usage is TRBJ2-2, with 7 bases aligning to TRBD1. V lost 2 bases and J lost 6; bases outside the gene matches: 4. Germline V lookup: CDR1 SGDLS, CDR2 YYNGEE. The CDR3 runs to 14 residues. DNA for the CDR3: TGTGCCAGCAGCGTGAACAGGGGTCCCGGGGAGCTGTTTTTT. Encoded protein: CASSVNRGPGELFF. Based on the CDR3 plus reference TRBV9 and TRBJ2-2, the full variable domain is DSGVTQTPKHLITATGQRVTLRCSPRSGDLSVYWYQQSLDQGLQFLIQYYNGEERAKGNILERFSAQQFPDLHSELNLSSLELGDSALYFCASSVNRGPGELFFGEGSRLTVL.

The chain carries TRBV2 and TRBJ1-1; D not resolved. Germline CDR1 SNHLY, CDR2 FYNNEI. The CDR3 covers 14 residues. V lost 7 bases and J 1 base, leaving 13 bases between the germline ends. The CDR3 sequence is CASTLDNKNTEAFF. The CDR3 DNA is TGTGCCAGCACACTAGACAATAAGAACACTGAAGCTTTCTTT.

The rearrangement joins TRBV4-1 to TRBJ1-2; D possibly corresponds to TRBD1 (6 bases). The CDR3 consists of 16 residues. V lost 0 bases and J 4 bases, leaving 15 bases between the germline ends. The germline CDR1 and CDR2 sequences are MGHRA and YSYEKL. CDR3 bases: TGCGCCAGCAGCCAAGATCTGGGGGCGTCATCCTATGGCTACACCTTC. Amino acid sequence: CASSQDLGASSYGYTF.

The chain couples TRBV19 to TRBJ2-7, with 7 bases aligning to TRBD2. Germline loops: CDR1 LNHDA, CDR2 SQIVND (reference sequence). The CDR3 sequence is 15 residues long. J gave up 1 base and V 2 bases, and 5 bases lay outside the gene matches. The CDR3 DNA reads TGTGCCAGTAGTATAACGCGGGAGCGTTCCTACGAGCAGTACTTC. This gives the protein CASSITRERSYEQYF.

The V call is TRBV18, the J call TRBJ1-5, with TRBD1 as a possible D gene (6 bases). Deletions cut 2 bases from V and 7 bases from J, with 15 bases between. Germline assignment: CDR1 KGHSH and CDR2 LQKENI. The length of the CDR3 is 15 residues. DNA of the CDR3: TGTGCCAGCTCACCAATACAACAGGGAGGGCAGCCCCAGCATTTT. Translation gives CASSPIQQGGQPQHF. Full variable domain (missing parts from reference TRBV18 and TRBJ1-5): NAGVMQNPRHLVRRRGQEARLRCSPMKGHSHVYWYRQLPEEGLKFMVYLQKENIIDESGMPKERFSAEFPKEGPSILRIQQVVRGDSAAYFCASSPIQQGGQPQHFGDGTRLSIL.

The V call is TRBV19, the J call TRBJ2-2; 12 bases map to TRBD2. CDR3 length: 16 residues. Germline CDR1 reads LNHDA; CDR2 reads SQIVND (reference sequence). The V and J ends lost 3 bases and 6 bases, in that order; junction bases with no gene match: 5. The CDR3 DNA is TGTGCCAGTAGTATTGCGACTAGCGGGAGTCCCGGGGAGCTGTTTTTT. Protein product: CASSIATSGSPGELFF. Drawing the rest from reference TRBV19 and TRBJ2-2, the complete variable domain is DGGITQSPKYLFRKEGQNVTLSCEQNLNHDAMYWYRQDPGQGLRLIYYSQIVNDFQKGDIAEGYSVSREKKESFPLTVTSAQKNPTAFYLCASSIATSGSPGELFFGEGSRLTVL.

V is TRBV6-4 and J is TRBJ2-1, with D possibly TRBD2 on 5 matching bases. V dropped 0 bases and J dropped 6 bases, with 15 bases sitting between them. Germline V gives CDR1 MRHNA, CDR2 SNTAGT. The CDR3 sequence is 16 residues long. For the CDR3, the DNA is TGTGCCAGCAGTGACTCCTCGGGAAAAGATGGCAATGAGCAGTTCTTC. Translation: CASSDSSGKDGNEQFF.

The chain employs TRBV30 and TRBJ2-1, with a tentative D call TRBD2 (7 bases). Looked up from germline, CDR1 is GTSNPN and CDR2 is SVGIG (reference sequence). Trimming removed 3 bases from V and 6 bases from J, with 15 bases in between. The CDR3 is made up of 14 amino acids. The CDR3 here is CAWRWGGGSNEQFF. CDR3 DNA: TGTGCCTGGAGGTGGGGAGGGGGGAGCAATGAGCAGTTCTTC. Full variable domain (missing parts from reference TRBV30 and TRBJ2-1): SQTIHQWPATLVQPVGSPLSLECTVEGTSNPNLYWYRQAAGRGLQLLFYSVGIGQISSEVPQNLSASRPQDRQFILSSKKLLLSDSGFYLCAWRWGGGSNEQFFGPGTRLTVL.

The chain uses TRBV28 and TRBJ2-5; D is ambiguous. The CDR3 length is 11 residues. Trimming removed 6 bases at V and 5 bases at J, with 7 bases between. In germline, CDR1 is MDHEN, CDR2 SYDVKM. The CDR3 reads CASRGTETQYF. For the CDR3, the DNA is TGTGCCAGCAGGGGCACGGAGACCCAGTACTTC.

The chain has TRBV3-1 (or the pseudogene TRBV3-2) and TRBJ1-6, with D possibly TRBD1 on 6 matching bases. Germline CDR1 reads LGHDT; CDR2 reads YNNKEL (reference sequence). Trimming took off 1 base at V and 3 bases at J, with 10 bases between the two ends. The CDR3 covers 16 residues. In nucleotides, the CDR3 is TGTGCCAGCAGCCAAGCAGGGGACATCTATAATTCACCCCTCCACTTT. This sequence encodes CASSQAGDIYNSPLHF.

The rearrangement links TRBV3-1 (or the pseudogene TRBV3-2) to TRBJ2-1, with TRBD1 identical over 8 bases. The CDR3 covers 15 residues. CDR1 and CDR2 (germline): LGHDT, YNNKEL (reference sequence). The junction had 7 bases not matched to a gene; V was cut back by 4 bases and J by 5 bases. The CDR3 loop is CASSRRTGLDNEQFF. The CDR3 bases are TGTGCCAGCAGCCGAAGGACAGGGCTTGACAATGAGCAGTTCTTC.

CDR3: CSASWGGGNSPLHF. CDR3 coding DNA: TGCAGTGCTAGTTGGGGGGGCGGGAATTCACCCCTCCACTTT. V and J are TRBV20-1 and TRBJ1-6; D perhaps matches TRBD1 (6 bases). Looked up from germline, CDR1 is DFQATT and CDR2 is SNEGSKA (reference sequence). The CDR3 sequence is 14 residues long. V was clipped by 3 bases and J by 7 bases, with 13 bases between them.

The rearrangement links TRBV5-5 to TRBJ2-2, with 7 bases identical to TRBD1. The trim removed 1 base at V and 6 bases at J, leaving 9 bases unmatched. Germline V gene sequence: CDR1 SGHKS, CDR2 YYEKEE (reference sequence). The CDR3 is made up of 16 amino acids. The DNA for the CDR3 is TGTGCCAGCAGCTTGTCCGGGACAGCCCTACCCGGGGAGCTGTTTTTT. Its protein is CASSLSGTALPGELFF. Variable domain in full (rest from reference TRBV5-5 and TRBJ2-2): DAGVTQSPTHLIKTRGQQVTLRCSPISGHKSVSWYQQVLGQGPQFIFQYYEKEERGRGNFPDRFSARQFPNYSSELNVNALLLGDSALYLCASSLSGTALPGELFFGEGSRLTVL.

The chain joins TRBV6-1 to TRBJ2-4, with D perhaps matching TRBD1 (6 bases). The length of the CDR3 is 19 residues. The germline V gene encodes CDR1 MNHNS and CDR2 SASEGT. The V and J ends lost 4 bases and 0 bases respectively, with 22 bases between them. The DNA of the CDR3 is TGTGCCAGCAGTGCCCTAGGACAGAGTGTTGATCTAGCCAAAAACATTCAGTACTTC. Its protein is CASSALGQSVDLAKNIQYF.

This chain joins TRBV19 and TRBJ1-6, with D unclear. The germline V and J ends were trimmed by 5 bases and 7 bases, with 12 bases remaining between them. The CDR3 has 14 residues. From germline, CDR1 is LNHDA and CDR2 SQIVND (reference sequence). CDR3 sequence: CASSRIGENSPLHF. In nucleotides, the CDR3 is TGTGCCAGTAGTCGAATTGGAGAGAATTCACCCCTCCACTTT.

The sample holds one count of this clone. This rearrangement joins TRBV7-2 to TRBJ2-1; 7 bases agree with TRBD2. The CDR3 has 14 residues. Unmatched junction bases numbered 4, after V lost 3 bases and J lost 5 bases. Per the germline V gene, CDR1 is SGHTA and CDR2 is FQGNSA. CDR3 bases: TGTGCCAGCAGCTTTTCTAGCGGAGACAATGAGCAGTTCTTC. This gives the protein CASSFSSGDNEQFF. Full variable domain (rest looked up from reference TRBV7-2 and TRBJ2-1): GAGVSQSPSNKVTEKGKDVELRCDPISGHTALYWYRQSLGQGLEFLIYFQGNSAPDKSGLPSDRFSAERTGGSVSTLTIQRTQQEDSAVYLCASSFSSGDNEQFFGPGTRLTVL.

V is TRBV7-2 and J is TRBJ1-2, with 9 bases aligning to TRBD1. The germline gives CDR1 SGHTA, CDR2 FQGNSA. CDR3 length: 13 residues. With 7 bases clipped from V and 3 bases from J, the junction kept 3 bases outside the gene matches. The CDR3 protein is CASNRDRDYGYTF. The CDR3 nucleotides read TGTGCCAGCAACCGGGACAGGGACTATGGCTACACCTTC.

The CDR3: CASSRTVSSYNSPLHF. The DNA of the CDR3 is TGTGCCAGCAGCCGGACAGTTAGCTCCTATAATTCACCCCTCCACTTT. The V call is TRBV3-1 (or the pseudogene TRBV3-2), the J call TRBJ1-6, with D possibly matching TRBD1 (6 bases). The CDR3 is 16 residues long. The V gene lost 4 bases and the J gene lost 0 bases, with 10 bases spanning the gap. The germline V gene has CDR1 LGHDT and CDR2 YNNKEL (reference sequence).

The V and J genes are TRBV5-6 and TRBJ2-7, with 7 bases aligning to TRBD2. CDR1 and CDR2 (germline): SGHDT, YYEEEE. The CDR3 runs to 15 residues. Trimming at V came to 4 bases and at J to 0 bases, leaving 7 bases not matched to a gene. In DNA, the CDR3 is TGTGCCAGCAGCCCCAAAAGGACTAGCTCCTACGAGCAGTACTTC. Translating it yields CASSPKRTSSYEQYF.

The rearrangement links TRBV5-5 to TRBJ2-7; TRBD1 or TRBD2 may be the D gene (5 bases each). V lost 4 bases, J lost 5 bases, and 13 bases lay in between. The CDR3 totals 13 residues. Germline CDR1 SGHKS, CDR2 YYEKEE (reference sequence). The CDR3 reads CASSLGVSDEQYF. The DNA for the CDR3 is TGTGCCAGCAGCCTGGGGGTTAGCGACGAGCAGTACTTC.

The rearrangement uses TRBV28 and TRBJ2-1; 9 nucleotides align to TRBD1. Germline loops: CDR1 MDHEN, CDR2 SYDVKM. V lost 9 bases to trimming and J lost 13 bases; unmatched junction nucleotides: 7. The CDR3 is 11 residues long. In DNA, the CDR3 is TGTGCCAGTAGGACAGGGGCGGGACAGTTCTTC. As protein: CASRTGAGQFF. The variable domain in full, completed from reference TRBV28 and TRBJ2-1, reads DVKVTQSSRYLVKRTGEKVFLECVQDMDHENMFWYRQDPGLGLRLIYFSYDVKMKEKGDIPEGYSVSREKKERFSLILESASTNQTSMYLCASRTGAGQFFGPGTRLTVL.

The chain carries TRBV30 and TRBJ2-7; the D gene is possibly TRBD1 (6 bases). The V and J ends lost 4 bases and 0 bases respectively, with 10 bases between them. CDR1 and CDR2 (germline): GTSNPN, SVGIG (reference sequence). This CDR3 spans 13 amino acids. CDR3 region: CAWTRDNSYEQYF. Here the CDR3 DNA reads TGTGCCTGGACTAGGGACAACTCCTACGAGCAGTACTTC.

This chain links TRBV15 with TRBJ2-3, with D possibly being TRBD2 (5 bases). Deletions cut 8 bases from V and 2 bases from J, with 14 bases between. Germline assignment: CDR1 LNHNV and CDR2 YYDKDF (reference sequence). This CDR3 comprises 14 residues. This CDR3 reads CATRMPEVTDTQYF. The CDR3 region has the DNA TGTGCCACCCGTATGCCGGAGGTCACAGATACGCAGTATTTT.